This TCR beta chain was sequenced during a study of CD8 T cells in ankylosing spondylitis. Findings and limits, study-wide: Characteristic, it appeared, of ankylosing spondylitis blood was a TCR beta motif of several highly homologous variants.

This CDR3 has 14 residues. V was cut by 3 bases and J by 2 bases, with 7 bases left in between. Per germline, CDR1 LGHNT and CDR2 FRNRAP. About this clonotype itself: Its target is not known.

TCRdb recomputed calls from the 5' RACE reads with MiXCR, one row per CDR3 protein. The repertoire holds about 540,000 distinct CDR3 sequences, 10% to 15% seen once, with about 6.5% in the top ten. The TCR sequence derives from a male donor with ankylosing spondylitis. Sequenced material: blood, either unsorted or a sorted T cell fraction (not recorded which). The chain couples TRBV12-5 to TRBJ2-2; no clear D. CDR3: CASGLTENTGELFF. The CDR3 bases are TGTGCTAGTGGTTTAACTGAAAACACCGGGGAGCTGTTTTTT.